Presented here are 12 T cell receptor beta chains from one specimen sequenced in a study of control samples from healthy donors and cancer patients. The repertoire was sequenced with immunoSEQ multiplex PCR; TCRdb's copy has only in-frame clones and lacks some. The sample lists about 160,000 clones; approximately 93% were seen once. The specimen sequenced was blood. These TCRs come from a man aged 18 to 29 in good health.

This clone is deemed medium-sized. The CDR3 nucleotides read TGTGCCAGCAGCGCTACCGGGACGGAAGCTTTCTTT. Protein: CASSATGTEAFF. This chain connects TRBV9 to TRBJ1-1; tentative D call: TRBD1 (5 bases). Trimming pared 3 bases from V and 8 bases from J, leaving 11 bases between. The germline CDR1 and CDR2 sequences are SGDLS and YYNGEE. The length of the CDR3 is 12 residues.

This chain links TRBV5-6 with TRBJ2-5; 8 bases match TRBD1. Unmatched junction bases numbered 10, after V lost 4 bases and J lost 5 bases. There are 15 residues in the CDR3. Per germline, CDR1 SGHDT and CDR2 YYEEEE. CDR3 DNA sequence: TGTGCCAGCAGCCTCCATGGACAGGGTCTGGAGACCCAGTACTTC. It yields the protein CASSLHGQGLETQYF.

This clone came up once. J is TRBJ1-6 and V is TRBV7-8; D is ambiguous. The CDR3 loop spans 15 amino acids. Between the trimmed V and J ends, which lost 4 bases and 0 bases, there was a span of 7 bases. Germline V gives CDR1 SGHVS, CDR2 FQNEAQ. The CDR3 bases are TGTGCCAGCAGCTCGGATAGCTCCTATAATTCACCCCTCCACTTT. It codes for CASSSDSSYNSPLHF. Combining the CDR3 with reference TRBV7-8 and TRBJ1-6 gives the whole variable domain GAGVSQSPRYKVAKRGQDVALRCDPISGHVSLFWYQQALGQGPEFLTYFQNEAQLDKSGLPSDRFFAERPEGSVSTLKIQRTQQEDSAVYLCASSSDSSYNSPLHFGNGTRLTVT.

The chain combines TRBV5-4 with TRBJ1-1; D gene unclear. The germline V gene has CDR1 SGHNT and CDR2 YYREEE (reference sequence). Trimming shortened V by 0 bases and J by 3 bases, and 0 bases separated the two germline ends. The CDR3 totals 11 residues. CDR3 protein: CASSLDTEAFF. CDR3 DNA sequence: TGTGCCAGCAGCTTGGACACTGAAGCTTTCTTT.

This clone was found once. The rearrangement joins TRBV28 to TRBJ1-2; D is uncertain. Per germline, CDR1 MDHEN and CDR2 SYDVKM. The CDR3 has 10 amino acids. V was trimmed by 6 bases and J by 8 bases, leaving 7 bases between them. The CDR3 is CASRKWGYTF. The CDR3 DNA follows: TGTGCCAGCAGAAAGTGGGGCTACACCTTC.

This clone was counted a single time. This rearrangement joins TRBV29-1 to TRBJ1-1; D gene unclear. Germline loops: CDR1 SQVTM, CDR2 ANQGSEA. V lost 4 bases, J lost 1 base, and 10 bases lay in between. The CDR3 consists of 13 residues. The DNA for the CDR3 is TGCAGCGTTGCTTGGTCTACGAACACTGAAGCTTTCTTT. It yields the protein CSVAWSTNTEAFF.

This clone came up a few times. V gene TRBV18 combines with J gene TRBJ1-6; TRBD1 matches 7 bases. Germline CDR1 KGHSH, CDR2 LQKENI. The J segment lost 0 bases and the V segment lost 6 bases, leaving 8 bases of the junction unmatched. There are 17 residues in the CDR3. CDR3 in amino acids: CASSRDRESSYNSPLHF. CDR3 coding DNA: TGTGCCAGCTCTCGGGACAGAGAAAGCTCCTATAATTCACCCCTCCACTTT.

V and J are TRBV19 and TRBJ1-5; possible D gene TRBD1, 6 bases. CDR3 length equals 17 residues. V was clipped by 5 bases and J by 0 bases, with 17 bases between them. Germline V lookup: CDR1 LNHDA, CDR2 SQIVND (reference sequence). CDR3 amino acids: CASSPTRDTYSNQPQHF. The CDR3 DNA sequence: TGTGCCAGTAGTCCGACCCGGGACACCTATAGCAATCAGCCCCAGCATTTT.

In nucleotides, the CDR3 is TGTGCCAGCAGCTTAACTTCGCTAGGACTAGCGGGTCGTGCCCGTCTTAGCACAGATACGCAGTATTTT. Protein product: CASSLTSLGLAGRARLSTDTQYF. The chain uses TRBV7-3 and TRBJ2-3, with 11 bases aligning to TRBD2. This CDR3 region has 23 residues. Unmatched junction bases numbered 20, after V lost 0 bases and J lost 0 bases. CDR1 and CDR2 from the germline V gene are SGHTA and FQGTGA.

This clone was seen a handful of times. This chain uses TRBV19 with TRBJ1-5, with a possible D match to TRBD1 (5 bases). CDR1 is LNHDA, CDR2 SQIVND, per germline (reference sequence). The CDR3 totals 13 residues. CDR3 sequence: CGPLTGFNQPQHF. CDR3 nucleotides: TGTGGACCCCTAACAGGTTTCAATCAGCCCCAGCATTTT.

This clone was counted once. The chain recombines TRBV7-2 with TRBJ2-7; D unresolved. The germline CDR1 and CDR2 sequences are SGHTA and FQGNSA. The CDR3 is made up of 12 amino acids. The V and J ends lost 1 base and 6 bases respectively, with 7 bases between them. The CDR3 region is CASSLGLTEQYF. The CDR3, as DNA: TGTGCCAGCAGCTTAGGGTTGACCGAGCAGTACTTC.

This chain joins TRBV28 and TRBJ1-1; D is possibly TRBD1 (6 bases). The CDR3 has 11 residues. The ends were cut back, 3 bases at V and 10 bases at J, with 9 bases in the middle. CDR1 and CDR2 (germline): MDHEN, SYDVKM. CDR3 bases: TGTGCCAGCAGTTTTGAGGGGGTAGCTTTCTTT. Amino acids: CASSFEGVAFF.